The 14 T cell receptor beta chains reported below all come from one sample, sequenced in a study of response to subunit inactivated influenza vaccine. TCRdb itself ran the RT-PCR reads through MiXCR, one entry per CDR3 protein. The sample has about 570,000 distinct CDR3 sequences; 11% are singletons. The same data also went into a second study, on T cells expressing NK-cell markers. Per that paper: The cDNA for TCR beta came from 5'RACE template switching with UMIs.

The material was PBMCs from blood, obtained on the day of vaccination. All receptors derive from a man between 45 and 60 years old who received an inactivated influenza vaccine.

This clonotype was observed a few times. The chain combines TRBV7-2 with TRBJ2-1, with 8 bases lining up with TRBD2. J was trimmed by 10 bases and V by 3 bases; bases with no gene match: 8. CDR1 and CDR2 from the germline V gene are SGHTA and FQGNSA. The CDR3 has 14 amino acids. CDR3 sequence reads: CASSFIAGPGEQFF. The CDR3 DNA is TGTGCCAGCAGCTTCATAGCGGGACCGGGGGAGCAGTTCTTC.

J is TRBJ2-1 and V is TRBV29-1, with 9 bases that match TRBD2. Trimming cost V 7 bases and J 9 bases; bases outside gene matches: 10. The germline V gene has CDR1 SQVTM and CDR2 ANQGSEA. The CDR3 contains 13 residues. The CDR3 here is CSGTGTSRLEQFF. CDR3 nucleotides: TGCAGCGGGACCGGGACTAGCCGCCTTGAGCAGTTCTTC.

This clonotype was counted many times. The chain couples TRBV12-5 to TRBJ2-4, with TRBD2 matching over 8 bases. Germline CDR1 and CDR2: LGHNT and FRNRAP. This CDR3 spans 14 amino acids. V lost 4 bases, J lost 7 bases, and 6 bases stayed unmatched. CDR3 sequence reads: CASGSDGGDNIQYF. CDR3 DNA: TGTGCTAGTGGTTCGGACGGGGGGGATAACATTCAGTACTTC.

This clonotype was recorded a few times. V is TRBV12-3 or TRBV12-4 and J is TRBJ2-5; tentatively, D is TRBD1 or TRBD2 (5 bases each). The CDR3 contains 15 residues. Trimming removed 6 bases at V and 1 base at J, with 15 bases between. CDR3 DNA sequence: TGTGCCAGCAGCTATTACGGGACGGTCCAAGAGACCCAGTACTTC. It specifies CASSYYGTVQETQYF.

This clonotype has ten or more counts. The chain joins TRBV7-2 to TRBJ1-5; D unresolved. Germline assignment: CDR1 SGHTA and CDR2 FQGNSA. This CDR3 has 12 residues. V lost 8 bases and J 5 bases, leaving 10 bases between the germline ends. The CDR3 loop reads CASSKGDQPQHF. DNA for the CDR3: TGTGCCAGCTCGAAGGGAGATCAGCCCCAGCATTTT.

This chain joins TRBV6-5 and TRBJ2-7; D may be TRBD1 (5 bases). V was pared by 11 bases and J by 2 bases, with 7 bases between. The CDR3 runs 10 residues. From germline, CDR1 is MNHEY and CDR2 SVGAGI. The CDR3 DNA sequence: TGTGCCGCAGGGACCTACGAGCAGTACTTC. This sequence encodes CAAGTYEQYF.

The J gene is TRBJ2-2, the V gene TRBV6-1; unclear D gene. Trimming left V 5 bases short and J 2 bases short, with 9 bases between. Germline V CDR1 and CDR2: MNHNS, SASEGT. This CDR3 comprises 14 residues. The CDR3 bases are TGTGCCAGCAGTAAGGGCGGAAACACCGGGGAGCTGTTTTTT. This translates into CASSKGGNTGELFF.

CDR3 bases: TGTGCCAGCAGCTTAGAGTCGGGGGGCCGCTACGAGCAGTACTTC. Amino acid sequence: CASSLESGGRYEQYF. The chain has TRBV7-2 and TRBJ2-7; maybe TRBD2 (7 bases). The length of the CDR3 is 15 residues. Per germline, CDR1 SGHTA and CDR2 FQGNSA. V was shortened by 1 base and J by 3 bases, with 13 bases between the two germline ends.

The chain joins TRBV28 to TRBJ1-2, with TRBD1 matching over 8 bases. The length of the CDR3 is 14 residues. J gave up 8 bases and V 4 bases, and 9 bases lay outside the gene matches. In germline, CDR1 is MDHEN, CDR2 SYDVKM. CDR3 region: CASSYGQGASGYTF. In DNA, the CDR3 is TGTGCCAGCAGTTACGGTCAGGGGGCGTCCGGCTACACCTTC.

The gene calls are TRBV29-1 and TRBJ2-1; 8 bases fit TRBD2. V gave up 6 bases and J gave up 5 bases; unmatched junction bases: 15. The CDR3 spans 16 residues. The germline CDR1 and CDR2 sequences are SQVTM and ANQGSEA. The CDR3 reads CSVSSWAGTRNNEQFF. The CDR3 DNA reads as TGCAGCGTATCCTCTTGGGCCGGGACTAGAAACAATGAGCAGTTCTTC.

There are many counts of this clonotype. This chain links TRBV18 with TRBJ2-2; 7 nucleotides line up with TRBD1. The junction had 11 bases not matched to a gene; V was cut back by 5 bases and J by 5 bases. The V gene's germline CDR1 is KGHSH and CDR2 LQKENI. The CDR3 has 16 residues. The CDR3 reads CASSSRNRGGTGELFF. The CDR3 DNA is TGTGCCAGCTCAAGCCGGAACAGGGGCGGGACCGGGGAGCTGTTTTTT. Drawing the rest from reference TRBV18 and TRBJ2-2, the complete variable domain is NAGVMQNPRHLVRRRGQEARLRCSPMKGHSHVYWYRQLPEEGLKFMVYLQKENIIDESGMPKERFSAEFPKEGPSILRIQQVVRGDSAAYFCASSSRNRGGTGELFFGEGSRLTVL.

The chain carries TRBV7-9 and TRBJ2-4; TRBD2 might be the D (5 bases). Germline-derived CDR1 and CDR2 are SEHNR and FQNEAQ (reference sequence). This CDR3 spans 15 amino acids. V gave up 0 bases and J gave up 2 bases, with 8 bases separating them. The CDR3, as DNA: TGTGCCAGCAGCTTAGCAGGGAGTACCAAAAACATTCAGTACTTC. Its protein product is CASSLAGSTKNIQYF.

This clonotype was seen ten or more times. The J gene is TRBJ2-1, the V gene TRBV7-2; 9 bases align to TRBD2. The CDR3 runs to 15 residues. The trim removed 2 bases at V and 3 bases at J, leaving 2 bases unmatched. CDR1 SGHTA and CDR2 FQGNSA come from the germline V gene. The CDR3 is CASSLLAGNYNEQFF. In DNA form, the CDR3 reads TGTGCCAGCAGCTTACTAGCGGGGAACTACAATGAGCAGTTCTTC.

Notes on this clonotype: A much more abundant neighbour one base away suggests this may be a read error. V and J are TRBV7-2 and TRBJ2-1, with a possible D match to TRBD2 (5 bases). The CDR3 is 15 amino acids. From germline, CDR1 is SGHTA and CDR2 FQGNSA. CDR3 nucleotide sequence: TGTGCCAGCAGCTTATTGGGAGACTCCTACAAAGAGCAGTTCTTC. This encodes CASSLLGDSYKEQFF.